This TCR beta chain was captured by sequencing in a study of early T cells in non-severe SARS-CoV-2 infection. This clonotype was counted many times. Researchers tagged individual cDNA molecules with unique molecular identifiers. TCRdb reanalysed the 5' RACE reads using MiXCR and keeps one entry per CDR3 protein. The sample has some 82,000 distinct CDR3 sequences, about 6% seen once; the top ten hold roughly 7.8%. This sequence was found in an adult who was a healthcare worker with PCR-confirmed SARS-CoV-2 infection or an uninfected control (not recorded which). Sequencing was done on a sample of whole blood.

This CDR3 is CASRVTGDNTGELFF. In DNA, the CDR3 is TGTGCCAGCAGAGTGACAGGGGATAACACCGGGGAGCTGTTTTTT. The V gene is TRBV6-1, the J gene TRBJ2-2, with 8 bases matching TRBD1. The germline CDR1 and CDR2 sequences are MNHNS and SASEGT. Unmatched junction bases numbered 5, after V lost 6 bases and J lost 2 bases. This CDR3 spans 15 amino acids.